The 26 T cell receptor beta chains reported below all come from one sample, sequenced in a study of blood T cell repertoires in COVID-19. Here immunoSEQ multiplex PCR was the method, and the copy in TCRdb shows in-frame clones only, minus some. The sample includes over 100,000 clones, approximately 80% of them seen just once. Sequencing was done on a sample of peripheral blood. Every receptor here comes from a man aged 60 to 69 with active or convalescent COVID-19.

This clone was recorded once. This rearrangement joins TRBV7-9 to TRBJ2-5; D gene uncertain. The V gene's germline CDR1 is SEHNR and CDR2 FQNEAQ (reference sequence). The CDR3 loop spans 12 amino acids. The V end was cut by 1 base, the J end by 4 bases, with 4 bases between. The CDR3, as DNA: TGTGCCAGCAGCTTAGAGCCAGAGACCCAGTACTTC. It specifies CASSLEPETQYF.

The V call is TRBV7-2, the J call TRBJ1-2; tentative D call: TRBD1 (6 bases). Germline V gives CDR1 SGHTA, CDR2 FQGNSA. The CDR3 totals 14 residues. The V end was cut by 6 bases, the J end by 7 bases, with 18 bases between. CDR3 DNA sequence: TGTGCCAGCAGTCACGACAGGTTCGTGTCTGGCTACACCTTC. Translation: CASSHDRFVSGYTF.

The rearrangement links TRBV19 to TRBJ2-1; D is perhaps TRBD2 (6 bases). This CDR3 spans 15 amino acids. Looked up from germline, CDR1 is LNHDA and CDR2 is SQIVND (reference sequence). With 4 bases removed from V and 8 bases from J, the gap between germline ends came to 18 bases. Here the CDR3 DNA reads TGTGCCAGTAGTAGGGTTCGCGGGATCGGAGATGAGCAGTTCTTC. Translation gives CASSRVRGIGDEQFF.

The V gene is TRBV27, the J gene TRBJ1-5, with 7 bases lining up with TRBD1. Trimming took 2 bases from V and 7 from J; bases not matched to a gene: 2. Germline V gives CDR1 MNHEY, CDR2 SMNVEV (reference sequence). The CDR3 covers 13 residues. CDR3 residues: CASSLNRGQPQHF. In DNA, the CDR3 is TGTGCCAGCAGTTTAAACAGGGGACAGCCCCAGCATTTT.

The V gene is TRBV28, the J gene TRBJ2-1; 12 bases are a match to TRBD2. V lost 8 bases and J lost 4; bases outside the gene matches: 3. The CDR3 contains 14 residues. Per germline, CDR1 MDHEN and CDR2 SYDVKM. CDR3 residues: CASRTSGIYNEQFF. The DNA of the CDR3 is TGTGCCAGCCGGACTAGCGGGATATACAATGAGCAGTTCTTC.

This chain connects TRBV24-1 to TRBJ1-3; weak D call: TRBD1 (6 bases). V was pared by 3 bases and J by 0 bases, with 11 bases between. Germline V lookup: CDR1 KGHDR, CDR2 SFDVKD. The CDR3 runs to 16 residues. As DNA, the CDR3 is TGTGCCACCAGTGATCCGGGAGGGGGCTCTGGAAACACCATATATTTT. It codes for CATSDPGGGSGNTIYF.

J is TRBJ2-7 and V is TRBV15; a possible D gene is TRBD2 (5 bases). Deletions cut 1 base from V and 0 bases from J, with 7 bases between. Germline V gene lookup returns CDR1 LNHNV and CDR2 YYDKDF (reference sequence). The CDR3 contains 14 residues. This CDR3 is CATSRGTRSYEQYF. Written as DNA, the CDR3 is TGTGCCACCAGCAGAGGGACTCGCTCCTACGAGCAGTACTTC.

The chain has TRBV11-2 and TRBJ2-3, with TRBD2 matching 8 bases. CDR3 size: 16 residues. The V gene end was trimmed by 1 base and the J gene end by 1 base; junction bases not matched to a gene: 4. Germline lookup yields CDR1 SGHAT and CDR2 FQNNGV. CDR3 bases: TGTGCCAGCAGCTTAGTCGTAGCGGGGCGCACAGATACGCAGTATTTT. Residues: CASSLVVAGRTDTQYF.

The chain employs TRBV4-1 and TRBJ2-3, with 8 bases identical to TRBD2. The germline gives CDR1 MGHRA, CDR2 YSYEKL. Unmatched junction bases numbered 15, after V lost 8 bases and J lost 5 bases. This CDR3 comprises 16 residues. CDR3 residues: CASASRVAGGRDTQYF. CDR3 DNA: TGCGCCAGCGCTTCTCGGGTGGCGGGAGGAAGAGATACGCAGTATTTT.

The chain employs TRBV5-1 and TRBJ2-2; D remains unclear. The CDR3 sequence is 14 residues long. V was trimmed by 1 base and J by 4 bases, leaving 8 bases between them. Germline values: CDR1 SGHRS, CDR2 YFSETQ. This chain's CDR3 is CASSLNSVTGELFF. In DNA, the CDR3 is TGCGCCAGCAGCTTGAATAGTGTCACCGGGGAGCTGTTTTTT.

V is TRBV7-9 and J is TRBJ2-7, with D possibly TRBD2 on 6 matching bases. The CDR3 runs 13 residues. Trimming removed 3 bases from V and 5 bases from J, with 11 bases in between. Germline CDR1 reads SEHNR; CDR2 reads FQNEAQ (reference sequence). CDR3 loop: CASSFTGEDEQYV. The CDR3 DNA sequence: TGTGCCAGCAGCTTTACGGGGGAGGACGAGCAGTACGTC.

This clone was recorded only once. This chain uses TRBV11-3 with TRBJ2-2; 12 nucleotides line up with TRBD2. V shed 6 bases and J 6 bases; nucleotides not matched to a gene: 8. CDR3 size: 16 residues. CDR1 is SGHNT and CDR2 is YENEEA in the germline V gene. The DNA of the CDR3 is TGTGCCAGCAGTCAGGCGGGACTAGCGGGCCCCGGGGAGCTGTTTTTT. Encoded protein: CASSQAGLAGPGELFF.

This clone has ten or more counts. J is TRBJ2-7 and V is TRBV7-6, with D perhaps TRBD1 (5 bases). The germline CDR1 and CDR2 sequences are SGHVS and FNYEAQ. V shed 5 bases and J shed 2 bases, with 16 bases lying between them. The CDR3 length is 15 residues. The CDR3 protein is CASSPGHPAAYEQYV. The CDR3 DNA sequence: TGTGCCAGCAGCCCTGGACATCCCGCTGCCTACGAGCAGTACGTC.

The chain has TRBV19 and TRBJ2-1, with 9 bases fitting TRBD2. Germline CDR1 reads LNHDA; CDR2 reads SQIVND (reference sequence). CDR3 length: 16 residues. V dropped 3 bases and J dropped 3; count of bases not matched to a gene: 6. CDR3 region: CASSIKREALYNEQFF. For the CDR3, the DNA is TGTGCCAGTAGTATTAAGCGGGAGGCACTCTACAATGAGCAGTTCTTC.

This chain joins TRBV7-6 and TRBJ1-1; the match to TRBD1 covers 9 bases. Per germline, CDR1 SGHVS and CDR2 FNYEAQ. Germline trimming cut 3 bases from V and 7 bases from J; bases unmatched to any gene: 15. This CDR3 is built from 17 residues. CDR3 nucleotides: TGTGCCAGCAGCTTGGACTCCCTGACAGGGGGTACGGGTGAAGCTTTCTTT. Translated, it gives CASSLDSLTGGTGEAFF.

Only a few counts were recorded for this clone. The genes are TRBV6-5 and TRBJ2-1; 8 nucleotides align to TRBD2. Germline loops: CDR1 MNHEY, CDR2 SVGAGI. The V segment lost 6 bases and the J segment 3 bases; nucleotides outside the gene matches: 7. This CDR3 spans 15 amino acids. The CDR3 nucleotides are TGTGCCAGCAGGCTAGCGGGTGGAATCTACAATGAGCAGTTCTTC. It encodes CASRLAGGIYNEQFF.

This rearrangement joins TRBV5-6 to TRBJ2-5, with a weak D call TRBD2 (6 bases). The CDR3 consists of 13 residues. Germline CDR1 and CDR2: SGHDT and YYEEEE. V was pared by 1 base and J by 4 bases, with 8 bases between. The chain's CDR3 is CASSLRGGETQYF. As DNA, the CDR3 is TGTGCCAGCAGCTTGAGGGGAGGAGAGACCCAGTACTTC.

This clone has more than one count but fewer than ten. This sequence joins TRBV9 and TRBJ2-7, with a weak D call TRBD2 (5 bases). The CDR3 covers 14 residues. Germline V CDR1 and CDR2: SGDLS, YYNGEE. Trimming pared 0 bases from V and 4 bases from J, leaving 11 bases between. CDR3 coding DNA: TGTGCCAGCAGCGTAGGAGGGCAGCCTTACGAGCAGTACTTC. It translates to CASSVGGQPYEQYF.

The rearrangement links TRBV30 to TRBJ1-4, with TRBD1 matching over 7 bases. Germline loops: CDR1 GTSNPN, CDR2 SVGIG (reference sequence). This CDR3 is built from 17 residues. Trimming cost V 3 bases and J 2 bases; bases outside gene matches: 12. This chain's CDR3 is CAWSKRAGQVTNEKLFF. The CDR3, as DNA: TGTGCCTGGAGCAAGAGAGCCGGACAGGTTACTAATGAAAAACTGTTTTTT.

This clone is a singleton in its sample. The chain recombines TRBV4-1 with TRBJ1-5; a possible D gene is TRBD1 (5 bases). CDR1 MGHRA and CDR2 YSYEKL come from the germline V gene. CDR3 size: 15 residues. Trimming shortened V by 0 bases and J by 7 bases, and 13 bases separated the two germline ends. The CDR3 here is CASSQEAQGRQPQHF. The CDR3 DNA reads as TGCGCCAGCAGCCAAGAGGCCCAGGGAAGGCAGCCCCAGCATTTT.

This chain uses TRBV6-5 with TRBJ1-1, with 9 bases fitting TRBD1. The CDR3 is 14 amino acids. Per germline, CDR1 MNHEY and CDR2 SVGAGI. The ends lost 6 bases at V and 4 bases at J; junction bases unmatched: 6. In DNA, the CDR3 is TGTGCCAGCAGGACGACGACAGGGGGCACTGAAGCTTTCTTT. Residues: CASRTTTGGTEAFF.

The V gene is TRBV6-5, the J gene TRBJ2-7, with 9 bases that match TRBD2. Per germline, CDR1 MNHEY and CDR2 SVGAGI. The CDR3 sequence is 15 residues long. V lost 4 bases to trimming and J lost 0 bases; unmatched junction nucleotides: 4. The CDR3 loop is CASSFSGRGSYEQYF. DNA for the CDR3: TGTGCCAGCAGTTTTAGCGGGAGAGGCTCCTACGAGCAGTACTTC.

The rearrangement links TRBV5-1 to TRBJ2-5, with 11 bases fitting TRBD2. The CDR3 totals 14 residues. V gave up 4 bases and J gave up 5 bases; unmatched junction bases: 4. The germline V gene has CDR1 SGHRS and CDR2 YFSETQ. CDR3 sequence (DNA): TGCGCCAGCAGCAGACTAGCGGGAAGGGAGACCCAGTACTTC. It specifies CASSRLAGRETQYF. The variable domain in full, completed from reference TRBV5-1 and TRBJ2-5, reads KAGVTQTPRYLIKTRGQQVTLSCSPISGHRSVSWYQQTPGQGLQFLFEYFSETQRNKGNFPGRFSGRQFSNSRSEMNVSTLELGDSALYLCASSRLAGRETQYFGPGTRLLVL.

The J gene is TRBJ2-2, the V gene TRBV6-5, with 11 bases matching TRBD2. V was clipped by 6 bases and J by 6 bases; unmatched bases: 6. Germline loops: CDR1 MNHEY, CDR2 SVGAGI. This CDR3 spans 15 amino acids. The CDR3 here is CASRSTSGSAGELFF. The CDR3 DNA sequence: TGTGCCAGCAGGAGCACTAGCGGGAGTGCCGGGGAGCTGTTTTTT.

The V and J genes are TRBV5-6 and TRBJ2-3, with D perhaps TRBD2 (6 bases). V was trimmed by 0 bases and J by 3 bases, leaving 14 bases between them. The CDR3 contains 16 residues. Germline loops: CDR1 SGHDT, CDR2 YYEEEE. The CDR3 spells CASSLVRGIKTDTQYF. For the CDR3, the DNA is TGTGCCAGCAGCTTGGTGCGCGGGATAAAAACAGATACGCAGTATTTT.

Only one count was recorded for this clone. The chain recombines TRBV29-1 with TRBJ2-7; perhaps TRBD2 as D (5 bases). Trimming removed 4 bases from V and 0 bases from J, with 10 bases in between. The germline gives CDR1 SQVTM, CDR2 ANQGSEA. The CDR3 is 13 residues long. The CDR3 region has the DNA TGCAGCGTTGGGGAGAGAAGCTCCTACGAGCAGTACTTC. This encodes CSVGERSSYEQYF.